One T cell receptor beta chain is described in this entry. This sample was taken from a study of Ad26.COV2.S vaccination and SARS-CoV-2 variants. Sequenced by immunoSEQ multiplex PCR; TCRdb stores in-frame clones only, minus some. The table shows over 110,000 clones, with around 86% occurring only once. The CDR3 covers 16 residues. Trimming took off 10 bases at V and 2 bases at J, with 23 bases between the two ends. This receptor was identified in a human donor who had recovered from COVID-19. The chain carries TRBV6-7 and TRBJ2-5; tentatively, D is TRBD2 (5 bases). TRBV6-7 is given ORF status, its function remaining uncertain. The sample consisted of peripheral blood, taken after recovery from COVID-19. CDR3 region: CANYFAGPNPQETQYF. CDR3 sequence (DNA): TGTGCCAACTACTTCGCGGGCCCAAATCCTCAAGAGACCCAGTACTTC.